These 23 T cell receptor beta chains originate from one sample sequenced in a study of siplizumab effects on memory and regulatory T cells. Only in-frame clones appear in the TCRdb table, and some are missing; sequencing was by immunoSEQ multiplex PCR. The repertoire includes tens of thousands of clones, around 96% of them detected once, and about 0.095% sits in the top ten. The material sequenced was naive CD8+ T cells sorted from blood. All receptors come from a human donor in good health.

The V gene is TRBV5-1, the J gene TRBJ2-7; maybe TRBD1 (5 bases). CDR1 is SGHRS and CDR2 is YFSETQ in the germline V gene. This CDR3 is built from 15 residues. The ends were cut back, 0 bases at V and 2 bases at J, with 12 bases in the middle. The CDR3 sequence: CASSLVAGPAYEQYF. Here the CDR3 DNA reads TGCGCCAGCAGCTTGGTGGCAGGGCCCGCCTACGAGCAGTACTTC.

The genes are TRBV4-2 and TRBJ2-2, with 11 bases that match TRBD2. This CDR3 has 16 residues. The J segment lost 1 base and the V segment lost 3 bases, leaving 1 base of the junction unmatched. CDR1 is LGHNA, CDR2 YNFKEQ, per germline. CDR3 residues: CASSHGLAGNTGELFF. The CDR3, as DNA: TGTGCCAGCAGCCACGGACTAGCGGGGAACACCGGGGAGCTGTTTTTT.

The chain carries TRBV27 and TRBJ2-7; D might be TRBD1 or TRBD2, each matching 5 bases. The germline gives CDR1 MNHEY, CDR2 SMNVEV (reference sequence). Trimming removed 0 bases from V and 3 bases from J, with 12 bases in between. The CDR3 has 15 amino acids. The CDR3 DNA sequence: TGTGCCAGCAGTTTATCGGGACGGGGTTACTACGAGCAGTACTTC. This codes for CASSLSGRGYYEQYF.

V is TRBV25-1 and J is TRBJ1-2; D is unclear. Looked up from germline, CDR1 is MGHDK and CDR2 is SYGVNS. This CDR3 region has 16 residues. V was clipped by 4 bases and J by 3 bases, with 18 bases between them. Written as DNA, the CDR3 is TGTGCCAGCAGTGTGTCTTCTAGGACGGTTGACTATGGCTACACCTTC. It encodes CASSVSSRTVDYGYTF.

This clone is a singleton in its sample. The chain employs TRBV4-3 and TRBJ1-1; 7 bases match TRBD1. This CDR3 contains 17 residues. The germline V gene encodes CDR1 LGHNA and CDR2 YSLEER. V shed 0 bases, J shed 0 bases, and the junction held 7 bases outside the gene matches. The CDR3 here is CASSQDGGGVMNTEAFF. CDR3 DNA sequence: TGCGCCAGCAGCCAAGATGGAGGGGGCGTCATGAACACTGAAGCTTTCTTT.

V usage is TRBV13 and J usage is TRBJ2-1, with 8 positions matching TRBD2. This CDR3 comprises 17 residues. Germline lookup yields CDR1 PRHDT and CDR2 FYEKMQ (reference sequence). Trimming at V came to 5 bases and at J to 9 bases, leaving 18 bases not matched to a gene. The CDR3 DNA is TGTGCCAGCAGCCCATCTAGACTAGCGTCTGTTGCTAGTGAGCAGTTCTTC. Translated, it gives CASSPSRLASVASEQFF.

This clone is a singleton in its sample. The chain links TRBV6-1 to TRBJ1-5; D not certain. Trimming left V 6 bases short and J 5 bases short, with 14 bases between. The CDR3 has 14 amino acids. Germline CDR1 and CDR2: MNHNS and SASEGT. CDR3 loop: CASRERTGDQPQHF. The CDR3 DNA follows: TGTGCCAGCAGAGAACGGACCGGGGATCAGCCCCAGCATTTT.

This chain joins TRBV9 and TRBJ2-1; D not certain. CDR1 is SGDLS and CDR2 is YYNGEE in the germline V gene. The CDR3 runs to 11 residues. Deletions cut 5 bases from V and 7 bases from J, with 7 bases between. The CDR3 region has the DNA TGTGCCAGCAGTAGCTGGAATGAGCAGTTCTTC. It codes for CASSSWNEQFF.

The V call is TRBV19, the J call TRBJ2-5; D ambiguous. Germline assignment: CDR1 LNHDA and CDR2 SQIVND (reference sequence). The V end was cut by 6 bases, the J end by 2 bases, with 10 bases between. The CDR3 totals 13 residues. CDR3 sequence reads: CASRKGGQETQYF. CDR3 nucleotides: TGTGCCAGTAGGAAGGGTGGGCAAGAGACCCAGTACTTC.

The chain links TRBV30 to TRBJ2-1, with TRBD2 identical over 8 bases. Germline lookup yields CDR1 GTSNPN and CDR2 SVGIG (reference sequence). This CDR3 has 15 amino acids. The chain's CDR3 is CAFLSSRGGPNEQFF. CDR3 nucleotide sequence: TGTGCTTTCCTCTCCTCTCGGGGGGGCCCCAATGAGCAGTTCTTC.

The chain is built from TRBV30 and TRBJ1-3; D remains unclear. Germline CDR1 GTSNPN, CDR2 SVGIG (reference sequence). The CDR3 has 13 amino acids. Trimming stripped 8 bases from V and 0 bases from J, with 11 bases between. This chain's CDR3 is CAGPASSGNTIYF. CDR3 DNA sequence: TGTGCCGGTCCCGCCAGCTCTGGAAACACCATATATTTT.

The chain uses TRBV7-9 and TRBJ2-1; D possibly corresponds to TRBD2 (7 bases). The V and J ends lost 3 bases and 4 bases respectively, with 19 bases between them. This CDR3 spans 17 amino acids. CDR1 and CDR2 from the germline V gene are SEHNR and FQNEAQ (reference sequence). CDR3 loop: CASSLGPGGLMYNEQFF. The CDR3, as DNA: TGTGCCAGCAGCTTGGGGCCGGGGGGCCTAATGTACAATGAGCAGTTCTTC.

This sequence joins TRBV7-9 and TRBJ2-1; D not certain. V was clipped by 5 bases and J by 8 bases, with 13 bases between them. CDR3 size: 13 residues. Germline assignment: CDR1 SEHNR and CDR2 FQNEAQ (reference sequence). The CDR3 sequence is CASSAPSRHEQFF. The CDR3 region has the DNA TGTGCCAGCAGCGCCCCAAGTCGTCATGAGCAGTTCTTC.

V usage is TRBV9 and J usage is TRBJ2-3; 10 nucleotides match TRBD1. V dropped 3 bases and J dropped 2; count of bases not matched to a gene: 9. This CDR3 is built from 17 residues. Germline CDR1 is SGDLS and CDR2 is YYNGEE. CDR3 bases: TGTGCCAGCAGCGCTCCCCGGACAGGGGGGGTCACAGATACGCAGTATTTT. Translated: CASSAPRTGGVTDTQYF.

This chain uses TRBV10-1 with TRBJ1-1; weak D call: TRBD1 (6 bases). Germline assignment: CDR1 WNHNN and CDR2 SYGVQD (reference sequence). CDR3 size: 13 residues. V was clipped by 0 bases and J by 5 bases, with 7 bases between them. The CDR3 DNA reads TGCGCCAGCAGTGAGTCAGGGGGGACTGAAGCTTTCTTT. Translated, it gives CASSESGGTEAFF.

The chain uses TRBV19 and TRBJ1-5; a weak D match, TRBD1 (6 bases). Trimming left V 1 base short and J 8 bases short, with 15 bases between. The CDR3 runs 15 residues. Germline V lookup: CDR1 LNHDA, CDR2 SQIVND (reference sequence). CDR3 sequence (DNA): TGTGCCAGTAGTATAGCAAGCAGGGGTTATGAGCCCCAGCATTTT. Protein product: CASSIASRGYEPQHF.

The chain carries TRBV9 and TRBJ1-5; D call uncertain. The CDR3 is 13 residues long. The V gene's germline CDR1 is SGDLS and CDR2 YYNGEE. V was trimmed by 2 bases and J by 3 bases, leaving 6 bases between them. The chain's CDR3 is CASSVGNNQPQHF. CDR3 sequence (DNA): TGTGCCAGCAGCGTCGGAAACAATCAGCCCCAGCATTTT.

In DNA, the CDR3 is TGCGCCAGCAGCCAAGAGACTAGCGGGGACTACGAGCAGTACTTC. Translated: CASSQETSGDYEQYF. V gene TRBV4-3 combines with J gene TRBJ2-7, with TRBD2 matching over 11 bases. CDR1 and CDR2 from the germline V gene are LGHNA and YSLEER. With V trimmed by 0 bases and J by 3 bases, 1 base remained unmatched. The CDR3 sequence is 15 residues long.

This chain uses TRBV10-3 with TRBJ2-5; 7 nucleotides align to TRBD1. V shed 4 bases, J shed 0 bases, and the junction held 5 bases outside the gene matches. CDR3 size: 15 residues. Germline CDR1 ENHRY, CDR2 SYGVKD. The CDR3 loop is CAISGTGIDQETQYF. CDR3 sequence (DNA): TGTGCCATCAGTGGGACAGGCATCGACCAAGAGACCCAGTACTTC.

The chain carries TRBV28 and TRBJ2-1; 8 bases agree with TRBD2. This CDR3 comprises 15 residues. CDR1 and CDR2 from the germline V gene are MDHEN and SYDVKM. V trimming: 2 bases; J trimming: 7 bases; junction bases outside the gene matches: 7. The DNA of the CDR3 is TGTGCCAGCAGTTTAATCCCTAGCGGGCCTAATGAGCAGTTCTTC. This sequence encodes CASSLIPSGPNEQFF.

The CDR3 nucleotides are TGTGCCAGCAGCCCCTCAGCGGGGGGGCCGACAGATACGCAGTATTTT. Its protein product is CASSPSAGGPTDTQYF. The rearrangement uses TRBV11-3 and TRBJ2-3, with TRBD2 identical over 10 bases. This CDR3 is built from 16 residues. The J segment lost 3 bases and the V segment lost 5 bases, leaving 8 bases of the junction unmatched. Looked up from germline, CDR1 is SGHNT and CDR2 is YENEEA. Supplemented by reference TRBV11-3 and TRBJ2-3, the full variable domain reads EAGVVQSPRYKIIEKKQPVAFWCNPISGHNTLYWYLQNLGQGPELLIRYENEEAVDDSQLPKDRFSAERLKGVDSTLKIQPAELGDSAVYLCASSPSAGGPTDTQYFGPGTRLTVL.

CDR3 bases: TGTGCCACCCAACCGGGAGATCTCACCGGGGAGCTGTTTTTT. Protein: CATQPGDLTGELFF. This chain connects TRBV19 to TRBJ2-2; maybe TRBD2 (6 bases). Germline CDR1 is LNHDA and CDR2 is SQIVND (reference sequence). The CDR3 is 14 amino acids. With 10 bases removed from V and 4 bases from J, the gap between germline ends came to 16 bases.

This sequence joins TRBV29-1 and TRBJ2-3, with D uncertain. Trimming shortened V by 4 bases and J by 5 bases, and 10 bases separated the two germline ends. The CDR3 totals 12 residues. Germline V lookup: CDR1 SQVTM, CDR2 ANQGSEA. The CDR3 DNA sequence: TGCAGCGTTGTCAGTTCCAGAGATACGCAGTATTTT. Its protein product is CSVVSSRDTQYF.